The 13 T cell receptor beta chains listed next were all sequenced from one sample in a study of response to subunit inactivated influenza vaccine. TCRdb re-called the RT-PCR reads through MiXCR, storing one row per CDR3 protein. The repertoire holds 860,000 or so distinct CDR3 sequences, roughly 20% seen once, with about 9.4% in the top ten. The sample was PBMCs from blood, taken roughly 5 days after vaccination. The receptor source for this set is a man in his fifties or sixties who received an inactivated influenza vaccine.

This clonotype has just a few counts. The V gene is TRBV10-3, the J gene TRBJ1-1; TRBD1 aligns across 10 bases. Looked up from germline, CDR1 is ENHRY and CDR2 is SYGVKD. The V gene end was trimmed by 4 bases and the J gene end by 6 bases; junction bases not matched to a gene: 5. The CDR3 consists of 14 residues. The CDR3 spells CAISATGGFAEAFF. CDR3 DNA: TGTGCCATCAGTGCGACAGGGGGCTTCGCTGAAGCTTTCTTT.

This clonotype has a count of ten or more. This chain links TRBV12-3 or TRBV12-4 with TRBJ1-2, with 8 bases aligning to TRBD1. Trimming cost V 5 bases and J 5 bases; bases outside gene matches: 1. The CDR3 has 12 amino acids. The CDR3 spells CASSGQGYGYTF. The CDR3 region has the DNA TGTGCCAGCAGTGGACAGGGTTATGGCTACACCTTC.

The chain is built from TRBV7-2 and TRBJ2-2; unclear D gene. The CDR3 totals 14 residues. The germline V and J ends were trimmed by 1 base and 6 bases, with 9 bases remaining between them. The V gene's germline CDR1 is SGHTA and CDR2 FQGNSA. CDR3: CASSLEWFPGELFF. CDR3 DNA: TGTGCCAGCAGCTTAGAGTGGTTCCCCGGGGAGCTGTTTTTT.

In DNA form, the CDR3 reads TGCAGTGCTAGGCCCGGGGCAAGATTAGAGCAGTACTTC. This sequence encodes CSARPGARLEQYF. This chain uses TRBV20-1 with TRBJ2-7; perhaps D is TRBD1 or TRBD2 (5 bases each). This CDR3 has 13 residues. The germline V gene encodes CDR1 DFQATT and CDR2 SNEGSKA (reference sequence). V gave up 3 bases and J gave up 7 bases, with 16 bases separating them.

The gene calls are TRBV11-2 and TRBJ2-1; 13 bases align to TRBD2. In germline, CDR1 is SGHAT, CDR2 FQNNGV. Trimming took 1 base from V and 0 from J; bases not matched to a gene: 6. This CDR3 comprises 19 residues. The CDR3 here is CASSLGTSGSVSSYNEQFF. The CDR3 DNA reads TGTGCCAGCAGCTTAGGGACTAGCGGGAGTGTCAGCTCCTACAATGAGCAGTTCTTC.

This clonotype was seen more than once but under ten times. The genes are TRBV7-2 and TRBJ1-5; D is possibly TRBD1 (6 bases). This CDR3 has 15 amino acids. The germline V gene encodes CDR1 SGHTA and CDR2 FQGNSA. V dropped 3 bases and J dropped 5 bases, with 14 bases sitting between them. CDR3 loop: CASSFVGGGDQPQHF. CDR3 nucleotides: TGTGCCAGCAGCTTCGTAGGGGGAGGGGATCAGCCCCAGCATTTT.

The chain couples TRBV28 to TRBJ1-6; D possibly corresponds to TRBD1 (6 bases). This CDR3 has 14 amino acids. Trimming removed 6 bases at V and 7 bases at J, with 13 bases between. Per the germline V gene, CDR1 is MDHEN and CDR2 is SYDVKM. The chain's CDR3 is CASSGGGPNSPLHF. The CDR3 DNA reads TGTGCCAGCAGCGGGGGGGGCCCCAATTCACCCCTCCACTTT.

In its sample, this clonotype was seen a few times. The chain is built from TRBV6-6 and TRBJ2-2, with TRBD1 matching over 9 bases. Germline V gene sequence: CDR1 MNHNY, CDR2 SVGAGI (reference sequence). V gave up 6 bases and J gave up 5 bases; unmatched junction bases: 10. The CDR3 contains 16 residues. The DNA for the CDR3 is TGTGCCAGCAGCATTAGACAGGGGGAGAGAACCGGGGAGCTGTTTTTT. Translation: CASSIRQGERTGELFF.

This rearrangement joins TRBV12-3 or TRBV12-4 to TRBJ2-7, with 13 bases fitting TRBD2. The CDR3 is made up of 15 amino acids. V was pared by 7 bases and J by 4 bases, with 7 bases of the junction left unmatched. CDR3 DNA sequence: TGTGCCAGCAAAACTAGCGGGGGGGCCGGGTACGAGCAGTACTTC. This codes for CASKTSGGAGYEQYF.

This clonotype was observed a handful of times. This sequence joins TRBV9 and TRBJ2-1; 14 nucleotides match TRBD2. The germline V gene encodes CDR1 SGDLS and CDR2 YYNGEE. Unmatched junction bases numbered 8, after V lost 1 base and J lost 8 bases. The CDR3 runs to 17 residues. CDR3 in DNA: TGTGCCAGCAGCGTAAGTCTGGGACTAGCGGGAGACGATGAGCAGTTCTTC. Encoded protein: CASSVSLGLAGDDEQFF.

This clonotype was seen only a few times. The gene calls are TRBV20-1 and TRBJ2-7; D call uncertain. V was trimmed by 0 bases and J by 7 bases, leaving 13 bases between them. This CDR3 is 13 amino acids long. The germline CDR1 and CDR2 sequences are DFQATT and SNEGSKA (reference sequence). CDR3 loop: CSARELKAAEQYF. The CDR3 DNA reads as TGCAGTGCTAGAGAATTAAAGGCCGCGGAGCAGTACTTC.

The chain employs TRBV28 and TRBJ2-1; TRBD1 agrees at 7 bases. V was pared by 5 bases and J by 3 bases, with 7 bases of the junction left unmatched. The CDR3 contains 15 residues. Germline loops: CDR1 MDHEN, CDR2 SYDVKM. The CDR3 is CASSDRQGNYNEQFF. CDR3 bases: TGTGCCAGCAGTGATCGACAGGGAAACTACAATGAGCAGTTCTTC.

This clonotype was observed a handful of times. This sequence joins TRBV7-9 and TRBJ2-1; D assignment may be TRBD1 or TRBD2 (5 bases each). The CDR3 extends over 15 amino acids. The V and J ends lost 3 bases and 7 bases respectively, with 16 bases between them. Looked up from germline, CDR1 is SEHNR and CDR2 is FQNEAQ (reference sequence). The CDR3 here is CASSFGLTGRNEQFF. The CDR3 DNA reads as TGTGCCAGCAGCTTTGGTCTGACGGGGCGGAATGAGCAGTTCTTC. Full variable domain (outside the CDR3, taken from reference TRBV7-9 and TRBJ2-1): DTGVSQNPRHKITKRGQNVTFRCDPISEHNRLYWYRQTLGQGPEFLTYFQNEAQLEKSRLLSDRFSAERPKGSFSTLEIQRTEQGDSAMYLCASSFGLTGRNEQFFGPGTRLTVL.